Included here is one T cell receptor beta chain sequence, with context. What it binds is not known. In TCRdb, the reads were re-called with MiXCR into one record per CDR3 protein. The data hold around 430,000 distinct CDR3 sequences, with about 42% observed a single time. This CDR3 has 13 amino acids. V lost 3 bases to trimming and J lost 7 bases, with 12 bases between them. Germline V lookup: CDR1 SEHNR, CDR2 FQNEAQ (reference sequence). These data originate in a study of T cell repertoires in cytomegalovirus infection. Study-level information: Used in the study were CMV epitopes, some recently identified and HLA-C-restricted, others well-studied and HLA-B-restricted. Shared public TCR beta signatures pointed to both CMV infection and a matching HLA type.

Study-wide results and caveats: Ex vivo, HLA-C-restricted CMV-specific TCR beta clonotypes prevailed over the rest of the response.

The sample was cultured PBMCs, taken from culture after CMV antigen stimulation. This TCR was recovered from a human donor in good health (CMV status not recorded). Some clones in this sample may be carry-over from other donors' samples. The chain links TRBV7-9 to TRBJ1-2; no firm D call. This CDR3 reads CASSFMGLSGYTF. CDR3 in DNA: TGTGCCAGCAGCTTTATGGGGTTGAGTGGCTACACCTTC.